The clone carrying this T cell receptor beta chain was found many times. The sample is drawn from a study of CD8+ T cells in alopecia areata. Treatment noted: oral pan-JAK inhibitor, 5-10 mg twice daily. Lesional scalp tissue (obtained by punch biopsy) and peripheral blood were collected from alopecia areata patients. As the sequencing template, cDNA was produced by extracting RNA and reverse transcribing it. The assay was immunoSEQ multiplex PCR, and TCRdb's table has in-frame clones only and misses some. The sample has over 85,000 clones, approximately 66% seen once. CDR1 and CDR2 (germline): MNHEY, SMNVEV (reference sequence). The CDR3 has 18 amino acids. V gave up 2 bases and J gave up 1 base; unmatched junction bases: 8.

V and J are TRBV27 and TRBJ2-1; TRBD2 agrees at 10 bases. The sample was CD8+ T cells sorted from blood, taken at week 4, from a patient treated with tofacitinib. The receptor was derived from a human donor with alopecia areata. CDR3 sequence: CASSLIASGRRSYNEQFF. The CDR3 DNA sequence: TGTGCCAGCAGTTTAATAGCTAGCGGGAGAAGGTCCTACAATGAGCAGTTCTTC.